This T cell receptor beta chain was retrieved from a study of blood T cell repertoires in COVID-19. About the study: Some COVID-19 samples were acute and others convalescent; all came from the United States, Italy and Spain. PBMCs, B-cell-depleted T cells, or T cells provided the cDNA or gDNA that made up the material.

Per the germline V gene, CDR1 is SGHRS and CDR2 is YFSETQ. The V and J ends lost 0 bases and 7 bases respectively, with 11 bases between them. This CDR3 region has 15 residues. Measured with immunoSEQ multiplex PCR; TCRdb has only the in-frame clones, and not every one. The sample has 150,000 to 200,000 clones; roughly nine tenths are singletons. Source material: peripheral blood. The V gene is TRBV5-1, the J gene TRBJ1-6; perhaps TRBD1 as D (5 bases). The TCR originated in a man between 18 and 29 years old who had recovered from COVID-19. The CDR3 spells CASSLVRGENSPLHF. The CDR3 nucleotides are TGCGCCAGCAGCTTGGTCCGGGGGGAGAATTCACCCCTCCACTTT.